The 30 T cell receptor beta chains given below trace back to one sample, sequenced in a study of cytomegalovirus exposure and HLA in healthy donors. TCRdb keeps only in-frame clones here, not all; method: immunoSEQ multiplex PCR. The repertoire includes roughly 330,000 clones, approximately 86% of them detected once, and approximately 1.2% sits in the top ten. Sequenced: PBMCs. These receptors all stem from a woman in her thirties in good health and CMV-seropositive.

V and J are TRBV2 and TRBJ2-7, with D maybe TRBD1 (6 bases). The CDR3 loop spans 15 amino acids. CDR1 SNHLY and CDR2 FYNNEI come from the germline V gene. The germline V and J ends were trimmed by 10 bases and 5 bases, with 24 bases remaining between them. CDR3 DNA: TGTGCCACCTTGGGGGCAGGGAAGAAGCCCCACGAGCAGTACTTC. Its protein is CATLGAGKKPHEQYF.

The V and J genes are TRBV9 and TRBJ1-2; D might be TRBD1 (6 bases). With 7 bases removed from V and 4 bases from J, the gap between germline ends came to 11 bases. Germline lookup yields CDR1 SGDLS and CDR2 YYNGEE. CDR3 length equals 12 residues. The chain's CDR3 is CASGGGIYGYTF. The CDR3 nucleotides read TGTGCCAGCGGAGGGGGTATCTATGGCTACACCTTC.

Comments on this clone: Different DNA sequences within this sample yield the same CDR3. The chain joins TRBV29-1 to TRBJ2-7; D gene ambiguous. The CDR3 sequence is 13 residues long. The ends were cut back, 0 bases at V and 0 bases at J, with 6 bases in the middle. Germline CDR1 SQVTM, CDR2 ANQGSEA. In DNA, the CDR3 is TGCAGCGTTGAAGATCAAGGCTCCTACGAGCAGTACTTC. Amino acid sequence: CSVEDQGSYEQYF.

The chain employs TRBV28 and TRBJ2-7; possibly TRBD1 or TRBD2 for D (5 bases each). Germline V gene sequence: CDR1 MDHEN, CDR2 SYDVKM. V dropped 7 bases and J dropped 3 bases, with 16 bases sitting between them. The CDR3 covers 14 residues. CDR3 residues: CASNDRMGDYEQYF. CDR3 coding DNA: TGTGCCAGCAACGACCGGATGGGGGACTACGAGCAGTACTTC.

This clone has only one observation. The gene calls are TRBV5-6 and TRBJ1-2; D gene uncertain. Germline values: CDR1 SGHDT, CDR2 YYEEEE. V was clipped by 2 bases and J by 5 bases, with 16 bases between them. This CDR3 has 15 amino acids. CDR3 DNA sequence: TGTGCCAGCAGCTTACCAGGCACGGGATCTTATGGCTACACCTTC. Translating it yields CASSLPGTGSYGYTF.

The rearrangement uses TRBV7-8 and TRBJ2-1, with 11 nucleotides matching TRBD2. The CDR3 spans 15 residues. The junction had 3 bases not matched to a gene; V was cut back by 4 bases and J by 4 bases. The germline CDR1 and CDR2 sequences are SGHVS and FQNEAQ. This CDR3 reads CASSSGTSGYNEQFF. Here the CDR3 DNA reads TGTGCCAGCAGCTCCGGGACTAGCGGATACAATGAGCAGTTCTTC.

This sequence joins TRBV11-2 and TRBJ2-7; 9 nucleotides align to TRBD1. J gave up 4 bases and V 5 bases, and 9 bases lay outside the gene matches. This CDR3 has 15 amino acids. Germline lookup yields CDR1 SGHAT and CDR2 FQNNGV. The CDR3: CASSQQSGTGYEQYF. The CDR3 region has the DNA TGTGCCAGCAGCCAGCAGTCCGGGACAGGGTACGAGCAGTACTTC.

The gene calls are TRBV7-6 and TRBJ2-7, with 10 bases matching TRBD2. Germline V gene lookup returns CDR1 SGHVS and CDR2 FNYEAQ. The V segment lost 4 bases and the J segment 8 bases; nucleotides outside the gene matches: 8. The CDR3 covers 14 residues. As DNA, the CDR3 is TGTGCCAGCAGCTCGCTAGCGGGAGCAGAACAGCAGTACTTC. Translating gives CASSSLAGAEQQYF. The full variable domain, in which reference TRBV7-6 and TRBJ2-7 provide the parts outside the CDR3, is GAGVSQSPRYKVTKRGQDVALRCDPISGHVSLYWYRQALGQGPEFLTYFNYEAQQDKSGLPNDRFSAERPEGSISTLTIQRTEQRDSAMYRCASSSLAGAEQQYFGPGTRLTVT.

This chain connects TRBV7-9 to TRBJ1-4, with D unclear. The CDR3 consists of 14 residues. Germline CDR1 SEHNR, CDR2 FQNEAQ (reference sequence). Between the trimmed V and J ends, which lost 1 base and 5 bases, there was a span of 8 bases. CDR3: CASSLGDGNEKLFF. The DNA for the CDR3 is TGTGCCAGCAGCTTAGGCGACGGAAATGAAAAACTGTTTTTT.

The chain has TRBV29-1 and TRBJ1-5, with D perhaps matching TRBD1 (5 bases). The CDR3 has 13 residues. Deletions cut 7 bases from V and 5 bases from J, with 15 bases between. Looked up from germline, CDR1 is SQVTM and CDR2 is ANQGSEA. As DNA, the CDR3 is TGCAGCGCCGGGACTTCCAGGGATCAGCCCCAGCATTTT. Translation: CSAGTSRDQPQHF.

The chain employs TRBV11-2 and TRBJ2-1, with D uncertain. Trimming shortened V by 0 bases and J by 5 bases, and 5 bases separated the two germline ends. There are 13 residues in the CDR3. CDR1 and CDR2 (germline): SGHAT, FQNNGV. The CDR3 spells CASSLDTHNEQFF. The CDR3 DNA reads TGTGCCAGCAGCTTAGATACTCACAATGAGCAGTTCTTC. Full variable domain (outside the CDR3, taken from reference TRBV11-2 and TRBJ2-1): EAGVAQSPRYKIIEKRQSVAFWCNPISGHATLYWYQQILGQGPKLLIQFQNNGVVDDSQLPKDRFSAERLKGVDSTLKIQPAKLEDSAVYLCASSLDTHNEQFFGPGTRLTVL.

V usage is TRBV29-1 and J usage is TRBJ2-1; TRBD2 agrees at 8 bases. V lost 7 bases to trimming and J lost 9 bases; unmatched junction nucleotides: 14. Germline V gene sequence: CDR1 SQVTM, CDR2 ANQGSEA. The CDR3 runs to 14 residues. In nucleotides, the CDR3 is TGCAGCGCAATTAACCCAGCGGGAGAATCTGAGCAGTTCTTC. This translates into CSAINPAGESEQFF.

The chain employs TRBV9 and TRBJ2-2; no clear D gene. Trimming stripped 7 bases from V and 1 base from J, with 8 bases between. The germline gives CDR1 SGDLS, CDR2 YYNGEE. The CDR3 runs to 13 residues. The DNA for the CDR3 is TGTGCCAGCTTACCTGAGAACACCGGGGAGCTGTTTTTT. It translates to CASLPENTGELFF.

V is TRBV30 and J is TRBJ1-6; TRBD1 is a possible D gene (6 bases). CDR1 and CDR2 from the germline V gene are GTSNPN and SVGIG (reference sequence). V was clipped by 1 base and J by 7 bases, with 14 bases between them. The CDR3 covers 15 residues. The CDR3 DNA sequence: TGTGCCTGGAGTGCTCAGGGGACATTGAATTCACCCCTCCACTTT. It codes for CAWSAQGTLNSPLHF.

The chain employs TRBV28 and TRBJ1-2, with D possibly being TRBD1 (5 bases). The germline V gene has CDR1 MDHEN and CDR2 SYDVKM. V dropped 8 bases and J dropped 8 bases, with 15 bases sitting between them. The CDR3 runs to 12 residues. The CDR3 is CASSQGGSGYTF. The CDR3 DNA sequence: TGTGCCAGCTCCCAGGGAGGGTCGGGCTACACCTTC.

This clone was recorded a few times. This chain links TRBV29-1 with TRBJ1-1; weak D call: TRBD1 (6 bases). Between the trimmed V and J ends, which lost 2 bases and 1 base, there was a span of 14 bases. The CDR3 is 15 residues long. The germline CDR1 and CDR2 sequences are SQVTM and ANQGSEA. CDR3 coding DNA: TGCAGCGTTGAACCTTCCGGGGGCCGGAACACTGAAGCTTTCTTT. It yields the protein CSVEPSGGRNTEAFF. The complete variable domain, with remaining parts taken from reference TRBV29-1 and TRBJ1-1, reads SAVISQKPSRDICQRGTSLTIQCQVDSQVTMMFWYRQQPGQSLTLIATANQGSEATYESGFVIDKFPISRPNLTFSTLTVSNMSPEDSSIYLCSVEPSGGRNTEAFFGQGTRLTVV.

A single count supports this clone. This chain joins TRBV7-8 and TRBJ1-1, with D hard to call. There are 15 residues in the CDR3. Germline V gene sequence: CDR1 SGHVS, CDR2 FQNEAQ. V dropped 7 bases and J dropped 5 bases, with 20 bases sitting between them. Here the CDR3 DNA reads TGTGCCAGCATCGACACCTACAATCTGGAGACTGAAGCTTTCTTT. Its protein product is CASIDTYNLETEAFF. Full variable domain (remainder filled in from reference TRBV7-8 and TRBJ1-1): GAGVSQSPRYKVAKRGQDVALRCDPISGHVSLFWYQQALGQGPEFLTYFQNEAQLDKSGLPSDRFFAERPEGSVSTLKIQRTQQEDSAVYLCASIDTYNLETEAFFGQGTRLTVV.

V is TRBV28 and J is TRBJ1-3; D gene unclear. The length of the CDR3 is 13 residues. Trimming left V 8 bases short and J 8 bases short, with 16 bases between. Germline V gives CDR1 MDHEN, CDR2 SYDVKM. In DNA, the CDR3 is TGTGCCAGCTCGAGGTCATCCGGCCACACCATATATTTT. Encoded protein: CASSRSSGHTIYF.

The chain carries TRBV4-3 and TRBJ1-2, with TRBD1 matching 8 bases. The CDR3 runs to 16 residues. Per germline, CDR1 LGHNA and CDR2 YSLEER. V dropped 5 bases and J dropped 0; count of bases not matched to a gene: 8. CDR3 amino acids: CASSYGTGGTNYGYTF. The CDR3 bases are TGCGCCAGCAGCTACGGGACAGGAGGAACTAACTATGGCTACACCTTC.

This clone was found once. This chain uses TRBV5-4 with TRBJ2-7; weak D call: TRBD1 (6 bases). Germline V gene lookup returns CDR1 SGHNT and CDR2 YYREEE (reference sequence). This CDR3 region has 13 residues. The ends were cut back, 5 bases at V and 3 bases at J, with 12 bases in the middle. CDR3: CASSLQGNYEQYF. CDR3 bases: TGTGCCAGCAGTCTACAGGGCAACTACGAGCAGTACTTC.

Note on this clone: Other DNA variants within this sample encode the same CDR3. The chain recombines TRBV18 with TRBJ2-7; D unresolved. The V end lost 1 base, the J end lost 0 bases, and 7 bases lay between the germline ends. The germline CDR1 and CDR2 sequences are KGHSH and LQKENI. This CDR3 has 14 amino acids. CDR3 region: CASSPQASSYEQYF. CDR3 in DNA: TGTGCCAGCTCACCACAGGCCAGCTCCTACGAGCAGTACTTC.

The V and J genes are TRBV4-3 and TRBJ2-7; D is possibly TRBD1 (5 bases). The CDR3 is 14 residues long. The V end was cut by 0 bases, the J end by 6 bases, with 12 bases between. In germline, CDR1 is LGHNA, CDR2 YSLEER. The CDR3 here is CASSQDYDRSEQYF. CDR3 sequence (DNA): TGCGCCAGCAGCCAAGATTATGACAGAAGCGAGCAGTACTTC.

This clone came up many times. V gene TRBV2 combines with J gene TRBJ1-2, with 7 bases matching TRBD1. V shed 3 bases and J 11 bases; nucleotides not matched to a gene: 12. This CDR3 has 14 amino acids. Per the germline V gene, CDR1 is SNHLY and CDR2 is FYNNEI. The CDR3 DNA sequence: TGTGCCAGCAGTGACCGGGACAGCCGTGAAGGGTACACCTTC. Translating gives CASSDRDSREGYTF.

This sequence joins TRBV4-3 and TRBJ2-7; the match to TRBD2 covers 13 bases. The CDR3 consists of 18 residues. Germline V CDR1 and CDR2: LGHNA, YSLEER. V was clipped by 1 base and J by 4 bases; unmatched bases: 10. CDR3 nucleotide sequence: TGCGCCAGCAGCCAAGGAGAACTAGCGGGAGGGCCTAGTTACGAGCAGTACTTC. Translated: CASSQGELAGGPSYEQYF.

V gene TRBV6-6 combines with J gene TRBJ1-2, with 8 bases aligning to TRBD1. The CDR3 is 13 residues long. CDR1 and CDR2 from the germline V gene are MNHNY and SVGAGI (reference sequence). Losses at the gene ends were 4 bases for V and 6 bases for J; bases not matched to a gene: 4. CDR3 bases: TGTGCCAGCAGTTGGGACAGGCTGGATGGCTACACCTTC. It codes for CASSWDRLDGYTF.

The CDR3 DNA is TGTGCCAGCAGATATACAGGCTCTGTTGGCTACACCTTC. This encodes CASRYTGSVGYTF. The chain couples TRBV6-5 to TRBJ1-2; tentative D call: TRBD1 (5 bases). The CDR3 consists of 13 residues. Trimming left V 6 bases short and J 7 bases short, with 15 bases between. In germline, CDR1 is MNHEY, CDR2 SVGAGI.

The chain uses TRBV4-1 and TRBJ2-7, with 7 bases matching TRBD2. With V trimmed by 4 bases and J by 3 bases, 9 bases remained unmatched. The V gene's germline CDR1 is MGHRA and CDR2 YSYEKL. The CDR3 consists of 15 residues. The CDR3 is CASSPSAGKIYEQYF. CDR3 DNA sequence: TGCGCCAGCAGCCCGTCAGCGGGGAAGATCTACGAGCAGTACTTC.

V gene TRBV13 combines with J gene TRBJ1-2; D remains ambiguous. The CDR3 spans 14 residues. The germline V gene has CDR1 PRHDT and CDR2 FYEKMQ (reference sequence). V was cut by 6 bases and J by 5 bases, with 16 bases left in between. DNA of the CDR3: TGTGCCAGCAGTTCCGGGAGGAGCTTTTATGGCTACACCTTC. Protein sequence: CASSSGRSFYGYTF.

The chain uses TRBV27 and TRBJ2-7; a weak D match, TRBD2 (6 bases). Germline assignment: CDR1 MNHEY and CDR2 SMNVEV (reference sequence). Trimming took off 6 bases at V and 7 bases at J, with 10 bases between the two ends. This CDR3 has 11 residues. The CDR3 spells CASRSRGEQYF. CDR3 DNA: TGTGCCAGCAGATCCCGGGGGGAGCAGTACTTC.

The chain has TRBV28 and TRBJ2-1; 8 bases are a match to TRBD2. The CDR3 totals 15 residues. The trim removed 6 bases at V and 0 bases at J, leaving 4 bases unmatched. Looked up from germline, CDR1 is MDHEN and CDR2 is SYDVKM. The CDR3 here is CASSSSGSSYNEQFF. The CDR3 DNA sequence: TGTGCCAGCAGCTCGAGCGGGAGCTCCTACAATGAGCAGTTCTTC.